This T cell receptor beta chain was identified during a study of blood T cell repertoires in COVID-19 (dated by TCRdb to about 2020). Context from the whole study: The collaborator samples originated in the United States, Italy and Spain and spanned the acute and convalescent phases of COVID-19. The repertoires were made available in a free public database intended to serve as a resource for research on the immune response to SARS-CoV-2. Samples were obtained from the ongoing ImmuneRACE study (first 160 participants) and from about 1,300 subjects provided by 6 global collaborators. Where HLA class I and class II types were available, the types were taken from metadata supplied by the sample provider, not from assay-based typing. A de-identified subject ID, COVID-19 status, age in years and sex were almost always included in the sample metadata. The prospective study material was composed of cDNA or gDNA derived from T cells, B-cell-depleted T cells, or PBMCs. Deeply sampled blood TCRbeta repertoires from subjects exposed to, actively infected with, or recovered from COVID-19 were included in the dataset.

The germline V gene provides CDR1 SGHAT and CDR2 FQNNGV. CDR3 length: 11 amino acids, cysteine to phenylalanine. The DNA shown is the 33-base CDR3, in frame from base 1. V and J lose 8 bases and 5 bases, and a span of 9 bases separates them. Collaborating institutions collected whole blood in K2EDTA tubes following their own protocols. For TCRbeta analysis, collaborators shipped samples in one of three forms: frozen whole blood, isolated PBMCs, or DNA extracted from either of those sample types. TCRbeta CDR3 regions were amplified from genomic DNA using the immunoSEQ Assay, a bias-controlled multiplex PCR. Processing in the source paper ran as follows. The number of nucleated cells in each sample was estimated from the amplification of reference gene primers within the assay. To quantify the absolute abundance of each unique TCRbeta CDR3 rearrangement, sequence reads were collapsed and filtered. For each sample, productive Simpson clonality was calculated as the square root of Simpson's diversity index over productive rearrangements. TCRdb took over this immuneACCESS table, retaining in-frame rearrangements with V and J assigned. Such tables are incomplete; in checked studies, under half of the missing clones stem from an unresolved V gene, and the remainder is unexplained. V, J and clone size are taken as reported in that table, and D and trimming were inferred from the DNA itself. This sample lists roughly 500,000 clones; 70% to 90% were detected once. Approximately 3% of the sample belongs to the ten largest clones.

The investigation overall reported the following: Clinical and demographic metadata were provided uncurated, with the amount varying by source and participant.

Concerning this clone itself: Its specific antigen is unknown. The record has no base qualities; no much larger clone is one base away.

The chain links TRBV11-2 with TRBJ2-5; the best D guess is TRBD2, with 5 bases matching. This sequence originates from a human donor in a cohort sampled during active COVID-19. The sequencing sample was made of peripheral blood. Here is the DNA: TGTGCCAGCGGGAGTACGGAGACCCAGTACTTC. This translates into CASGSTETQYF.